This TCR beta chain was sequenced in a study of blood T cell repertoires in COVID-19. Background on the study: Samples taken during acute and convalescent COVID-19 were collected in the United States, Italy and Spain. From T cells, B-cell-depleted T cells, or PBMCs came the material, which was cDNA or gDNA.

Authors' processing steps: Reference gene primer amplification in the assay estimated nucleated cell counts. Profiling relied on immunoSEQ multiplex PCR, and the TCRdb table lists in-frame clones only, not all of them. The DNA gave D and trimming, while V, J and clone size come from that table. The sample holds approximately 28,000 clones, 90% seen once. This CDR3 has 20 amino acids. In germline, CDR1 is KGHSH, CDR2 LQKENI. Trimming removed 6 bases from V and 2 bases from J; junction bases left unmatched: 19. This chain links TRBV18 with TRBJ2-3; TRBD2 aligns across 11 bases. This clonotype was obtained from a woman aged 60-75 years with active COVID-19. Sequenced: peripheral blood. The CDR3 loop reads CASSEVTISGTSGPTDTQYF. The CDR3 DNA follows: TGTGCCAGCTCCGAGGTAACAATTTCCGGGACTAGCGGCCCCACAGATACGCAGTATTTT.